This T cell receptor beta chain derives from a study of blood T cell repertoires in COVID-19. The CDR3 extends over 15 amino acids. Germline CDR1 and CDR2: LNHDA and SQIVND (reference sequence). Trimming pared 2 bases from V and 2 bases from J, leaving 9 bases between. In the authors' methods: Nucleated cell number was recorded as an estimate derived from reference gene primer amplification. Produced via immunoSEQ multiplex PCR; TCRdb's table is partial and in-frame only. D and trimming were read from the DNA, whereas the V and J calls and clone size are those reported in that table. The table lists over 250,000 clones, about 85% of them singletons.

The gene calls are TRBV19 and TRBJ2-2, with D possibly matching TRBD1 (5 bases). Specimen: peripheral blood. This receptor was obtained from a human donor in a cohort sampled during active COVID-19. CDR3 loop: CASSIQGSNTGELFF. DNA for the CDR3: TGTGCCAGTAGTATACAGGGTAGTAACACCGGGGAGCTGTTTTTT.